The clone carrying this T cell receptor (beta chain) has a handful of counts. What it recognizes is unknown. The entry originates in a study of post-analysis software for immune sequencing data. The study's findings and limits: Among 5 or 6 TRBV segments more frequent in patients than controls were TRBV5-6, TRBV5-1 and TRBV20-1.

Prepared TCR beta cDNA libraries contained unique molecular identifiers. TCRdb used MiXCR to reprocess the PCR reads, holding one entry per CDR3 protein. The sample lists 380,000 or so distinct CDR3 sequences; roughly 35% were seen once. V was clipped by 1 base and J by 0 bases; unmatched bases: 2. The CDR3 extends over 16 amino acids. CDR1 is SEHNR, CDR2 FQNEAQ, per germline (reference sequence). The V call is TRBV7-9, the J call TRBJ2-7; 11 bases are a match to TRBD2. Sample: blood. This sequence was found in a girl aged 10 to 17 with multiple sclerosis. DNA of the CDR3: TGTGCCAGCAGCTTAGTGACTAGCGGGAACTCCTACGAGCAGTACTTC. Translated: CASSLVTSGNSYEQYF.